The 30 T cell receptor beta chains presented below share a single source sample, sequenced in a study of T cells in Graves' hyperthyroidism and ophthalmopathy. RNA transcripts yielded amplified TCR beta CDR3 regions. A set of HTBI primers served as the primers for a first-round RT-PCR of the TCR CDR3. TCRdb passed the multiplex PCR reads through MiXCR, listing each CDR3 protein once. The sample lists 500,000 to 800,000 distinct CDR3 sequences, around 15% occurring once. Sequencing was done on a sample of blood. The source is a woman between 50 and 59 years old with Graves' ophthalmopathy.

This clonotype was seen ten or more times. This rearrangement joins TRBV27 to TRBJ1-1, with D hard to call. Trimming pared 1 base from V and 1 base from J, leaving 4 bases between. Germline V CDR1 and CDR2: MNHEY, SMNVEV (reference sequence). The CDR3 is 13 amino acids. The CDR3 DNA sequence: TGTGCCAGCAGTTTATTAAGGAACACTGAAGCTTTCTTT. It yields the protein CASSLLRNTEAFF.

The gene calls are TRBV4-1 and TRBJ2-7, with 7 bases matching TRBD1. CDR1 and CDR2 from the germline V gene are MGHRA and YSYEKL. There are 14 residues in the CDR3. Trimming cost V 2 bases and J 5 bases; bases outside gene matches: 6. The CDR3 DNA is TGCGCCAGCAGCCAACCGGGACAGACTGACGAGCAGTACTTC. This encodes CASSQPGQTDEQYF.

This clonotype was detected ten times or more. This chain joins TRBV6-1 and TRBJ2-7, with TRBD1 matching over 9 bases. V shed 7 bases, J shed 1 base, and the junction held 8 bases outside the gene matches. The CDR3 extends over 15 amino acids. Germline CDR1 reads MNHNS; CDR2 reads SASEGT. CDR3 in DNA: TGTGCCAGCAATCCAGGACAGGGGATATCCTACGAGCAGTACTTC. Amino acids: CASNPGQGISYEQYF.

This clonotype was counted at least ten times. The genes are TRBV28 and TRBJ2-1; TRBD2 matches 15 bases. Germline CDR1 is MDHEN and CDR2 is SYDVKM. J lost 0 bases, V lost 7 bases, and 7 bases had no gene match. This CDR3 has 18 amino acids. Written as DNA, the CDR3 is TGTGCCAGCAACTCGGGACTAGCGGGAGGATCCTCCTACAATGAGCAGTTCTTC. Translated: CASNSGLAGGSSYNEQFF.

This clonotype was recorded at least ten times. The CDR3 spells CASSFTGINTEAFF. CDR3 nucleotide sequence: TGTGCCAGTAGTTTCACAGGGATAAACACTGAAGCTTTCTTT. The chain is built from TRBV6-1 and TRBJ1-1; D is perhaps TRBD1 (6 bases). V was clipped by 9 bases and J by 2 bases, with 16 bases between them. Looked up from germline, CDR1 is MNHNS and CDR2 is SASEGT. This CDR3 is built from 14 residues.

DNA for the CDR3: TGCAGCGTCTCTAGCGGGGCGCAGTACTTC. It is translated as CSVSSGAQYF. J is TRBJ2-7 and V is TRBV29-1; 9 bases agree with TRBD2. The CDR3 has 10 residues. Germline trimming cut 6 bases from V and 9 bases from J; bases unmatched to any gene: 3. The germline gives CDR1 SQVTM, CDR2 ANQGSEA.

The rearrangement joins TRBV7-2 to TRBJ2-1; 9 nucleotides align to TRBD1. CDR1 and CDR2 from the germline V gene are SGHTA and FQGNSA. This CDR3 comprises 12 residues. The trim removed 5 bases at V and 16 bases at J, leaving 9 bases unmatched. CDR3: CASSTTGQGPFF. For the CDR3, the DNA is TGTGCCAGCAGCACTACGGGACAGGGTCCCTTCTTC. Variable domain in full (rest from reference TRBV7-2 and TRBJ2-1): GAGVSQSPSNKVTEKGKDVELRCDPISGHTALYWYRQSLGQGLEFLIYFQGNSAPDKSGLPSDRFSAERTGGSVSTLTIQRTQQEDSAVYLCASSTTGQGPFFGPGTRLTVL.

This clonotype appeared many times. Its ends do not fully match the called genes, so a read error is possible. The J gene is TRBJ2-3, the V gene TRBV7-9; 14 nucleotides line up with TRBD2. The CDR3 extends over 19 amino acids. In germline, CDR1 is SEHNR, CDR2 FQNEAQ (reference sequence). The CDR3 loop reads CASTLPGTSGSGAPDTQYF. The CDR3 bases are TGTGCCAGCACCTTACCCGGGACTAGCGGGAGTGGGGCCCCAGATACGCAGTATTTT.

This clonotype was found a few times. The chain recombines TRBV7-9 with TRBJ1-4; 7 bases fit TRBD1. The CDR3 contains 14 residues. Looked up from germline, CDR1 is SEHNR and CDR2 is FQNEAQ (reference sequence). With 3 bases clipped from V and 7 bases from J, the junction kept 5 bases outside the gene matches. The CDR3 reads CASSFPGGGEKLFF. In DNA, the CDR3 is TGTGCCAGCAGCTTCCCAGGGGGTGGTGAAAAACTGTTTTTT. The full variable domain, completed using reference TRBV7-9 and TRBJ1-4, is DTGVSQNPRHKITKRGQNVTFRCDPISEHNRLYWYRQTLGQGPEFLTYFQNEAQLEKSRLLSDRFSAERPKGSFSTLEIQRTEQGDSAMYLCASSFPGGGEKLFFGSGTQLSVL.

This clonotype was recorded many times. The chain is built from TRBV18 and TRBJ2-5, with D tentatively TRBD2 (6 bases). V lost 2 bases, J lost 1 base, and 8 bases lay in between. The CDR3 consists of 14 residues. Germline V gene data show CDR1 as KGHSH and CDR2 as LQKENI. DNA of the CDR3: TGTGCCAGCTCACCATGGGGAGGCCAAGAGACCCAGTACTTC. Translation: CASSPWGGQETQYF.

This clonotype has just a few counts. The germline gene is not matched at one end of the junction; a read error may be the cause. V and J are TRBV3-1 and TRBJ2-7, with D tentatively TRBD1 (6 bases). Germline-derived CDR1 and CDR2 are LGHDT and YNNKEL (reference sequence). The CDR3 runs to 16 residues. In DNA, the CDR3 is TGTGCCAGCAGCCAAGATGGGACACCTGGTTTCTACGAGCAGTGCTTC. Its protein is CASSQDGTPGFYEQCF.

This clonotype came up a few times. This sequence joins TRBV25-1 and TRBJ2-1; no clear D. From germline, CDR1 is MGHDK and CDR2 SYGVNS. V was clipped by 4 bases and J by 2 bases, with 9 bases between them. The CDR3 is made up of 14 amino acids. The CDR3 loop is CASSGLPPYNEQFF. The CDR3 DNA reads TGTGCCAGCAGTGGACTCCCGCCCTACAATGAGCAGTTCTTC.

J is TRBJ2-2 and V is TRBV27, with TRBD2 as a possible D gene (5 bases). The germline V gene encodes CDR1 MNHEY and CDR2 SMNVEV (reference sequence). The CDR3 is 16 residues long. V was pared by 0 bases and J by 4 bases, with 12 bases between. For the CDR3, the DNA is TGTGCCAGCAGTTTATCGGAGGACGACCGCACCGGGGAGCTGTTTTTT. This gives the protein CASSLSEDDRTGELFF.

In this sample, this clonotype turned up a few times. This chain joins TRBV6-1 and TRBJ2-1; 7 nucleotides line up with TRBD2. Germline CDR1 MNHNS, CDR2 SASEGT. The CDR3 sequence is 15 residues long. J lost 8 bases, V lost 7 bases, and 14 bases had no gene match. In nucleotides, the CDR3 is TGTGCCAGCACCGAAATGGGGGGGACTGGGGATGAGCAGTTCTTC. It translates to CASTEMGGTGDEQFF.

This chain joins TRBV29-1 and TRBJ1-2; D perhaps matches TRBD1 (6 bases). This CDR3 comprises 14 residues. Germline assignment: CDR1 SQVTM and CDR2 ANQGSEA. V lost 2 bases and J lost 7, with 17 bases in between. CDR3 nucleotides: TGCAGCGTTGAATCTCCAGGGGTTTTATTTGGCTACACCTTC. Protein: CSVESPGVLFGYTF.

This clonotype was detected only a few times. The gene calls are TRBV2 and TRBJ2-5; D remains ambiguous. CDR1 is SNHLY and CDR2 is FYNNEI in the germline V gene. Trimming shortened V by 5 bases and J by 6 bases, and 13 bases separated the two germline ends. This CDR3 spans 13 amino acids. The CDR3 DNA follows: TGTGCCAGCAGTAGCTCGCAATCAAAGACCCAGTACTTC. Translated: CASSSSQSKTQYF.

This clonotype was detected ten times or more. V gene TRBV28 combines with J gene TRBJ2-2; 8 bases match TRBD2. Per germline, CDR1 MDHEN and CDR2 SYDVKM. The CDR3 is 15 residues long. The V and J ends lost 5 bases and 6 bases, in that order; junction bases with no gene match: 8. As DNA, the CDR3 is TGTGCCAGCAGTATAGGCGGGAGGCCCCCCGGGGAGCTGTTTTTT. Its protein is CASSIGGRPPGELFF. Variable domain in full (rest from reference TRBV28 and TRBJ2-2): DVKVTQSSRYLVKRTGEKVFLECVQDMDHENMFWYRQDPGLGLRLIYFSYDVKMKEKGDIPEGYSVSREKKERFSLILESASTNQTSMYLCASSIGGRPPGELFFGEGSRLTVL.

In its sample, this clonotype was seen once. With a much larger clone just one base away, this may be a read error. The chain uses TRBV6-1 and TRBJ2-3, with 7 bases fitting TRBD1. There are 19 residues in the CDR3. Germline V gene sequence: CDR1 MNHNS, CDR2 SASEGT. J was trimmed by 8 bases and V by 2 bases; bases with no gene match: 22. In nucleotides, the CDR3 is TGTGCCAGCAGTGAAACGTGGTATGGACAGGAGCTCTCAACCGGTACGCAGTATTTT. Its translation: CASSETWYGQELSTGTQYF.

This clonotype was counted between two and nine times. The chain couples TRBV7-9 to TRBJ2-2; TRBD2 matches at 10 bases. There are 15 residues in the CDR3. V trimming: 3 bases; J trimming: 7 bases; junction bases outside the gene matches: 5. Looked up from germline, CDR1 is SEHNR and CDR2 is FQNEAQ (reference sequence). The CDR3 nucleotides are TGTGCCAGCAGCTTCCTAGCGGGAGTGGACGGGGAGCTGTTTTTT. This translates into CASSFLAGVDGELFF. The full variable domain, its missing parts supplied by reference TRBV7-9 and TRBJ2-2, is DTGVSQNPRHKITKRGQNVTFRCDPISEHNRLYWYRQTLGQGPEFLTYFQNEAQLEKSRLLSDRFSAERPKGSFSTLEIQRTEQGDSAMYLCASSFLAGVDGELFFGEGSRLTVL.

At least ten counts were recorded for this clonotype. The V gene is TRBV2, the J gene TRBJ2-3; D unclear. Trimming shortened V by 4 bases and J by 2 bases, and 19 bases separated the two germline ends. The CDR3 loop spans 17 amino acids. In germline, CDR1 is SNHLY, CDR2 FYNNEI. CDR3 residues: CASSVALQIGSTDTQYF. DNA for the CDR3: TGTGCCAGCAGTGTCGCGCTTCAGATAGGTTCCACAGATACGCAGTATTTT.

The chain uses TRBV29-1 and TRBJ1-2; 8 nucleotides line up with TRBD1. From germline, CDR1 is SQVTM and CDR2 ANQGSEA. The CDR3 has 11 amino acids. With 7 bases clipped from V and 5 bases from J, the junction kept 3 bases outside the gene matches. Written as DNA, the CDR3 is TGCAGCGACCGGACAGGGTATGGCTACACCTTC. It codes for CSDRTGYGYTF. The full variable domain, in which reference TRBV29-1 and TRBJ1-2 provide the parts outside the CDR3, is SAVISQKPSRDICQRGTSLTIQCQVDSQVTMMFWYRQQPGQSLTLIATANQGSEATYESGFVIDKFPISRPNLTFSTLTVSNMSPEDSSIYLCSDRTGYGYTFGSGTRLTVV.

The sample holds many counts of this clonotype. V and J are TRBV11-3 and TRBJ1-5, with TRBD1 as a possible D gene (6 bases). The CDR3 has 13 residues. Trimming took 5 bases from V and 7 from J, leaving 12 bases between them. CDR1 SGHNT and CDR2 YENEEA come from the germline V gene. CDR3 sequence: CASSEGVGQPQHF. The CDR3 DNA sequence: TGTGCCAGCAGCGAGGGGGTAGGGCAGCCCCAGCATTTT. The complete variable domain, with remaining parts taken from reference TRBV11-3 and TRBJ1-5, reads EAGVVQSPRYKIIEKKQPVAFWCNPISGHNTLYWYLQNLGQGPELLIRYENEEAVDDSQLPKDRFSAERLKGVDSTLKIQPAELGDSAVYLCASSEGVGQPQHFGDGTRLSIL.

This clonotype was counted ten times or more. The J gene is TRBJ2-7, the V gene TRBV6-1, with 8 bases aligning to TRBD2. Germline V gives CDR1 MNHNS, CDR2 SASEGT. After removal of 6 bases from V and 4 bases from J, the junction contained 11 bases not matched to a gene. The CDR3 spans 15 residues. CDR3 region: CASRQGLASAYEQYF. CDR3 coding DNA: TGTGCCAGCAGGCAAGGACTAGCCAGTGCTTACGAGCAGTACTTC.

This clonotype showed up just a few times. V gene TRBV9 combines with J gene TRBJ1-1; TRBD1 might be the D (5 bases). Germline V lookup: CDR1 SGDLS, CDR2 YYNGEE. V dropped 4 bases and J dropped 0 bases, with 13 bases sitting between them. CDR3 size: 15 residues. CDR3 sequence: CASSPQTAMNTEAFF. DNA for the CDR3: TGTGCCAGCAGCCCCCAGACAGCCATGAACACTGAAGCTTTCTTT.

At least ten counts were recorded for this clonotype. This chain uses TRBV28 with TRBJ2-5, with TRBD2 identical over 11 bases. Germline V gene lookup returns CDR1 MDHEN and CDR2 SYDVKM. Unmatched junction bases numbered 6, after V lost 3 bases and J lost 3 bases. The CDR3 spans 16 residues. CDR3 loop: CASSFILAGGKETQYF. CDR3 in DNA: TGTGCCAGCAGTTTTATCCTAGCGGGGGGAAAAGAGACCCAGTACTTC.

This clonotype has a count of ten or more. The V gene is TRBV9, the J gene TRBJ2-7; D may be TRBD1 (7 bases). This CDR3 region has 14 residues. Trimming removed 0 bases at V and 2 bases at J, with 9 bases between. Germline lookup yields CDR1 SGDLS and CDR2 YYNGEE. CDR3 in amino acids: CASSVGRGAYEQYF. CDR3 DNA: TGTGCCAGCAGCGTAGGCAGGGGGGCCTACGAGCAGTACTTC.

This clonotype has a count of ten or more. The chain couples TRBV20-1 to TRBJ2-1; D not resolved. CDR1 and CDR2 (germline): DFQATT, SNEGSKA (reference sequence). Between the trimmed V and J ends, which lost 6 bases and 13 bases, there was a span of 19 bases. This CDR3 region has 12 residues. CDR3 sequence reads: CSAQTPPMYQFF. CDR3 nucleotides: TGCAGTGCCCAGACGCCGCCAATGTATCAGTTCTTC.

CDR3 region: CSAIPGQLHYNSPLHF. The DNA of the CDR3 is TGCAGTGCAATCCCCGGACAGCTCCACTATAATTCACCCCTCCACTTT. The chain combines TRBV20-1 with TRBJ1-6; D may be TRBD1 (6 bases). The germline V and J ends were trimmed by 6 bases and 3 bases, with 18 bases remaining between them. CDR3 length equals 16 residues. Germline CDR1 DFQATT, CDR2 SNEGSKA (reference sequence).

This sequence joins TRBV6-1 and TRBJ2-7; TRBD1 agrees at 10 bases. With 4 bases clipped from V and 4 bases from J, the junction kept 10 bases outside the gene matches. CDR1 MNHNS and CDR2 SASEGT come from the germline V gene. The CDR3 runs 16 residues. The CDR3 region is CASSAISGQGVYEQYF. CDR3 sequence (DNA): TGTGCCAGCAGTGCTATATCCGGACAGGGGGTATACGAGCAGTACTTC.

This clonotype was seen repeatedly, ten times or more. CDR3 amino acids: CASSLGFRLAHTDTQYF. The DNA for the CDR3 is TGTGCCAGCAGCTTAGGGTTTCGGCTAGCGCACACAGATACGCAGTATTTT. V and J are TRBV7-8 and TRBJ2-3; D may be TRBD2 (6 bases). The germline V and J ends were trimmed by 1 base and 2 bases, with 16 bases remaining between them. The germline V gene has CDR1 SGHVS and CDR2 FQNEAQ. The CDR3 extends over 17 amino acids.